A selection of T cell receptor beta chains follows, all from one sample in a study of T cell responses to AZD1222 COVID-19 vaccine. Only in-frame clones appear in the TCRdb table, and some are missing; sequencing was by immunoSEQ multiplex PCR. The sample records some 110,000 clones, 86% being singletons. Sequencing was performed on peripheral blood, taken 28 days after the second AZD1222 dose. Receptors originate from an adult who received the AZD1222 COVID-19 vaccine. Each CDR3 is given with its conserved first and last residue. A D gene is named only where the DNA matches it firmly.

len: 13
j_gene: TRBJ1-2
v_gene: TRBV28
d_gene: TRBD1
CDR3aa: CASSYNRGGGYTF
CDR3nt: TGTGCCAGCAGTTATAACAGGGGTGGGGGCTACACCTTC

len: 16
j_gene: TRBJ1-3
v_gene: TRBV28
d_gene: NA
CDR3aa: CASSLLGDTRGNTIYF
CDR3nt: TGTGCCAGCAGTTTATTGGGGGACACGCGGGGAAACACCATATATTTT

len: 13
j_gene: TRBJ1-4
v_gene: TRBV27
d_gene: NA
CDR3aa: CASSRGGYEKLFF
CDR3nt: TGTGCCAGCAGCCGAGGAGGGTATGAAAAACTGTTTTTT

len: 14
j_gene: TRBJ1-2
v_gene: TRBV9
d_gene: NA
CDR3aa: CASSVSSRDYGYTF
CDR3nt: TGTGCCAGCAGCGTCTCCTCTCGCGACTATGGCTACACCTTC

len: 15
j_gene: TRBJ1-4
v_gene: TRBV5-1
d_gene: TRBD1
CDR3aa: CASSLGGTGNEKLFF
CDR3nt: TGCGCCAGCAGCTTGGGCGGGACAGGGAATGAAAAACTGTTTTTT

len: 17
j_gene: TRBJ2-3
v_gene: TRBV19
d_gene: TRBD2
CDR3aa: CASSPRGGVPSTDTQYF
CDR3nt: TGTGCCAGTAGTCCTCGCGGGGGAGTACCCAGCACAGATACGCAGTATTTT

len: 17
j_gene: TRBJ1-2
v_gene: TRBV5-1
d_gene: NA
CDR3aa: CASSLAGVGSANYGYTF
CDR3nt: TGCGCCAGCAGCTTGGCGGGGGTAGGGTCAGCTAACTATGGCTACACCTTC

len: 14
j_gene: TRBJ2-2
v_gene: TRBV6-4
d_gene: TRBD1
CDR3aa: CASSDLQGAGELFF
CDR3nt: TGTGCCAGCAGTGACCTACAGGGGGCCGGGGAGCTGTTTTTT

len: 15
j_gene: TRBJ2-7
v_gene: TRBV4-3
d_gene: TRBD2
CDR3aa: CASSQASGGNDEQYF
CDR3nt: TGCGCCAGCAGCCAAGCTAGCGGGGGGAACGACGAGCAGTACTTC

len: 15
j_gene: TRBJ1-2
v_gene: TRBV24-1
d_gene: NA
CDR3aa: CATSGWDQETYGYTF
CDR3nt: TGTGCCACCAGTGGGTGGGACCAGGAAACTTACGGCTACACCTTC